Listed below are T cell receptor beta chains from one sample, sequenced in a study of PD-1 blockade in classical Hodgkin lymphoma. Sequenced by immunoSEQ multiplex PCR; TCRdb stores in-frame clones only, minus some. The data hold some 95,000 clones, with approximately 92% observed a single time. The source material was peripheral blood mononuclear cells (PBMCs), sampled before the second cycle of nivolumab. Receptor source: a human donor with classical Hodgkin lymphoma. Both conserved end residues are part of each CDR3. Fields, in order: J gene, D gene, clone size, V gene, CDR3 DNA, CDR3 protein. A D gene is named only where the DNA matches it firmly. Part of the rows lack a size; the others show once, few, many or a class for expanded clones.

TRBJ2-7	.	.	TRBV28	TGTGCCAGCAGCACCAGTTACGAGCAGTACTTC	CASSTSYEQYF
TRBJ2-2	.	.	TRBV13	TGTGCCAGCAGCTTAGGAGGTCCGAACACCGGGGAGCTGTTTTTT	CASSLGGPNTGELFF
TRBJ2-7	TRBD2	.	TRBV7-9	TGTGCCAGCAGCCAATCTAGCGGGCTCATCTACGAGCAGTACTTC	CASSQSSGLIYEQYF
TRBJ2-7	.	.	TRBV29-1	TGCAGCGTTGAGAAACAAGGTTACGAGCAGTACTTC	CSVEKQGYEQYF
TRBJ1-2	.	few	TRBV28	TGTGCCAGCAGTTCCGCACAGGGCCAGAGGGGCTACACCTTC	CASSSAQGQRGYTF
TRBJ1-2	.	few	TRBV29-1	TGCAGCGTTATAGGGGATGGCTACACCTTC	CSVIGDGYTF
TRBJ2-5	.	.	TRBV5-6	TGTGCCAGCAGCTTGGAGGGGTCAATGGAGACCCAGTACTTC	CASSLEGSMETQYF
TRBJ2-7	.	once	TRBV27	TGTGCCAGCAGTTTATCGGGGGGCCTGGGCGAGCAGTACTTC	CASSLSGGLGEQYF
TRBJ2-2	.	.	TRBV9	TGTGCCAGCAGAACCGGCGGATCGAACACCGGGGAGCTGTTTTTT	CASRTGGSNTGELFF
TRBJ2-1	TRBD2	.	TRBV7-9	TGTGCCAGCAGCCCGAGCGGGAGCTCCTACAATGAGCAGTTCTTC	CASSPSGSSYNEQFF
TRBJ2-1	TRBD2	.	TRBV2	TGTGCCAGCAGTGAAAGTCCACTAGCGGGGGGTAATGAGCAGTTCTTC	CASSESPLAGGNEQFF
TRBJ1-2	.	.	TRBV6-1	TGTGCCAGCAGTGAAGAGATAGACAGATTCTATGGCTACACCTTC	CASSEEIDRFYGYTF
TRBJ1-1	.	.	TRBV19	TGTGCCAGTAGCCCTACCATGAACACTGAAGCTTTCTTT	CASSPTMNTEAFF
TRBJ2-2	.	.	TRBV28	TGTGCCAGCAGTTTTAGGGGAAGGAACACCGGGGAGCTGTTTTTT	CASSFRGRNTGELFF
TRBJ1-1	.	few	TRBV28	TGTGCCAGCAACCTTTATGGGGGGGACAACACTGAAGCTTTCTTT	CASNLYGGDNTEAFF
TRBJ1-2	.	.	TRBV10-3	TGTGCCATCAGTGAGTCGGACAGAAGCTATGGCTACACCTTC	CAISESDRSYGYTF
TRBJ2-7	TRBD2	.	TRBV9	TGTGCCAGCAGCGCCTCTAGCGGGGCCTACGAGCAGTACTTC	CASSASSGAYEQYF
TRBJ2-7	TRBD2	.	TRBV6-6	TGTGCCAGCAGTTACCCGGGACTAGCGGCCTACGAGCAGTACTTC	CASSYPGLAAYEQYF
TRBJ2-3	TRBD2	.	TRBV19	TGTGCCAGTAGTATAATGGGCCTAGCGGGAACAGATACGCAGTATTTT	CASSIMGLAGTDTQYF
TRBJ2-3	TRBD2	.	TRBV11-2	TGTGCCAGCAGCTCAAGTAGTAGCGGGGGGGTAGATACGCAGTATTTT	CASSSSSSGGVDTQYF
TRBJ2-5	.	.	TRBV29-1	TGCAGCGTTGGGGAGACCCAGTACTTC	CSVGETQYF
TRBJ2-1	.	.	TRBV19	TGTGCCAGTAGTATAAGGCTAGCCGATGAGCAGTTCTTC	CASSIRLADEQFF
TRBJ1-1	.	.	TRBV6-5	TGTGCCAGCAGTGTTTCGGCTTTGAACACTGAAGCTTTCTTT	CASSVSALNTEAFF
TRBJ2-1	.	.	TRBV4-1	TGCGCCAGCAGCCAAGCATTAGGGGAGCAGTTCTTC	CASSQALGEQFF
TRBJ2-7	.	.	TRBV28	TGTGCCAGCAGTTTCACGGGGGCCTCGCACGAGCAGTACTTC	CASSFTGASHEQYF
TRBJ2-1	.	.	TRBV2	TGTGCCAGCAGGCGCCAGGGGCTCTACAATGAGCAGTTCTTC	CASRRQGLYNEQFF
TRBJ2-3	.	.	TRBV27	TGTGCCAGCAGTTTAACAGGGTATCCTAGCCCAGATACGCAGTATTTT	CASSLTGYPSPDTQYF
TRBJ2-1	.	.	TRBV7-9	TGTGCCAGCAGCTTAGCTGATTACAGGGAAGGGAGCTCCTACAATGAGCAGTTCTTC	CASSLADYREGSSYNEQFF
TRBJ2-5	.	.	TRBV7-2	TGTGCCAGCAGCTTAGGTGTTGGAGAGACCCAGTACTTC	CASSLGVGETQYF
TRBJ1-5	.	few	TRBV7-2	TGTGCCAGCAGCTCCGATAGCAATCAGCCCCAGCATTTT	CASSSDSNQPQHF
TRBJ2-3	TRBD2	.	TRBV30	TGTGCCTGGAGGGCTTTTGGACTAGCGGACTTCCCAGATACGCAGTATTTT	CAWRAFGLADFPDTQYF
TRBJ1-1	TRBD1	.	TRBV19	TGTGCCAGTAGTATGGGACAGGCGAACACTGAAGCTTTCTTT	CASSMGQANTEAFF
TRBJ1-4	.	many	TRBV9	TGTGCCAGCAGCGTGGATGGAGAAAAACTGTTTTTT	CASSVDGEKLFF
TRBJ1-2	.	few	TRBV6-1	TGTGCCAGCAGCGAAGGTGGGAGGTACTCTCGGGGGGGCTACACCTTC	CASSEGGRYSRGGYTF
TRBJ1-1	TRBD1	.	TRBV7-6	TGTGCCAGCAGCTGGGAACCCGGACAGGGATGGGGAACTGAAGCTTTCTTT	CASSWEPGQGWGTEAFF
TRBJ2-1	.	once	TRBV30	TGTGCCTGGAGTCGATCTAGCACCAATGAGCAGTTCTTC	CAWSRSSTNEQFF
TRBJ2-5	.	once	TRBV28	TGTGCCAGCAAAAAGGGGACTTCTCAAGAGACCCAGTACTTC	CASKKGTSQETQYF
TRBJ2-6	.	.	TRBV29-1	TGCAGCGTTGGAGTCGGAGGGGGCTTTATCTCTGGGGCCAACGTCCTGACTTTC	CSVGVGGGFISGANVLTF
TRBJ2-5	.	.	TRBV14	TGTGCCAGCAGCCAGAAGACTAGATTAGAGACCCAGTACTTC	CASSQKTRLETQYF